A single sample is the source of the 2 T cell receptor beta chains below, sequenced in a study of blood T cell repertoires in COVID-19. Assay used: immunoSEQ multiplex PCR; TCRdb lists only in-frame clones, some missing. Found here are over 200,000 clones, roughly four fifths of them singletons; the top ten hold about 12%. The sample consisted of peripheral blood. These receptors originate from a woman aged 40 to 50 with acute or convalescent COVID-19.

CDR3 residues: CASSHSGAEQFF. CDR3 nucleotides: TGCGCCAGCAGCCACTCAGGGGCAGAGCAGTTCTTC. This chain joins TRBV4-1 and TRBJ2-1, with a weak D call TRBD1 (6 bases). Germline CDR1 is MGHRA and CDR2 is YSYEKL. Between the trimmed V and J ends, which lost 3 bases and 10 bases, there was a span of 10 bases. This CDR3 contains 12 residues.

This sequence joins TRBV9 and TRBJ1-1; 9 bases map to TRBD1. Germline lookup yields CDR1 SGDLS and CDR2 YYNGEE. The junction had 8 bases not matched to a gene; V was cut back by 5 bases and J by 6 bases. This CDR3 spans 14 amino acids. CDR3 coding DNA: TGTGCCAGCAGTGGGGACAGGGATGAGGCTGAAGCTTTCTTT. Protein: CASSGDRDEAEAFF.